A selection of T cell receptor beta chains follows, all from one sample in a study of CD8+CD57+ T cells in acquired aplastic anemia. A single record per CDR3 protein comes from TCRdb applying MiXCR to the reads. The repertoire includes approximately 150,000 distinct CDR3 sequences, 71% of them detected once, and around 45% sits in the top ten. The specimen was sorted CD4+, CD8+, or CD8+CD57+ T cells (not recorded which) from PBMCs. Receptors originate from a human donor with aplastic anemia. CDR3s include the opening cysteine and the closing phenylalanine or tryptophan. Each record gives: V gene, D gene, clone size, J gene, CDR3 protein, CDR3 DNA. D genes are given only for firm matches. Expanded clones are given a class, and other clones once, few, many or no size at all.

v_gene: TRBV20-1; d_gene: TRBD1; abundance: -; j_gene: TRBJ2-7; CDR3aa: CSAKRQGVTYEQYF; CDR3nt: TGCAGTGCTAAAAGACAGGGTGTCACCTACGAGCAGTACTTC
v_gene: TRBV6-4; d_gene: -; abundance: -; j_gene: TRBJ1-2; CDR3aa: CASSGTSGNTF; CDR3nt: TGTGCCAGCAGTGGGACTAGCGGGAACACCTTC
v_gene: TRBV24-1; d_gene: TRBD2; abundance: -; j_gene: TRBJ2-6; CDR3aa: CATAAGGAGANVLTF; CDR3nt: TGTGCCACCGCTGCGGGGGGCGCTGGGGCCAACGTCCTGACTTTC
v_gene: TRBV2; d_gene: -; abundance: -; j_gene: TRBJ2-3; CDR3aa: CASSGLDSTDTQYF; CDR3nt: TGTGCCAGCAGTGGCTTGGATAGCACAGATACGCAGTATTTT
v_gene: TRBV10-3; d_gene: -; abundance: -; j_gene: TRBJ1-2; CDR3aa: CATRDGKRDYGYTF; CDR3nt: TGTGCCACCAGGGACGGAAAACGTGACTATGGCTACACCTTC
v_gene: TRBV10-3; d_gene: -; abundance: -; j_gene: TRBJ2-5; CDR3aa: CASSYTAGSHGQETQYF; CDR3nt: TGTGCCAGCAGTTACACCGCCGGGAGCCACGGCCAAGAGACCCAGTACTTC
v_gene: TRBV4-2; d_gene: TRBD2; abundance: -; j_gene: TRBJ2-1; CDR3aa: CASSLTSSYNEQFF; CDR3nt: TGTGCCAGCAGCCTGACTAGCAGCTACAATGAGCAGTTCTTC
v_gene: TRBV29-1; d_gene: -; abundance: -; j_gene: TRBJ1-1; CDR3aa: CSVEALAGTEAFF; CDR3nt: TGCAGCGTTGAAGCCCTCGCGGGGACTGAAGCTTTCTTT
v_gene: TRBV7-8; d_gene: TRBD2; abundance: -; j_gene: TRBJ2-1; CDR3aa: CASTTSGSLGDEQFF; CDR3nt: TGTGCCAGCACGACTAGCGGGAGTCTTGGTGATGAGCAGTTCTTC
v_gene: TRBV7-6; d_gene: TRBD2; abundance: few; j_gene: TRBJ2-3; CDR3aa: CASSTLAAGDTQYF; CDR3nt: TGTGCCAGCAGCACACTAGCGGCAGGAGATACGCAGTATTTT
v_gene: TRBV7-7; d_gene: -; abundance: -; j_gene: TRBJ1-1; CDR3aa: CASSLRRYTEAFF; CDR3nt: TGTGCTAGCAGCTTACGCCGCTACACTGAAGCTTTCTTT
v_gene: TRBV14; d_gene: TRBD1; abundance: -; j_gene: TRBJ2-5; CDR3aa: CASSRRRTGVGETQYF; CDR3nt: TGTGCCAGCAGCCGGCGTCGGACAGGGGTTGGGGAGACCCAGTACTTC
v_gene: TRBV9; d_gene: -; abundance: -; j_gene: TRBJ2-3; CDR3aa: CASSTRDSRTDTQYF; CDR3nt: TGTGCCAGCAGCACCAGGGACTCTCGCACAGATACGCAGTATTTT
v_gene: TRBV2; d_gene: TRBD1; abundance: -; j_gene: TRBJ1-6; CDR3aa: CASSEQGGNSPLHF; CDR3nt: TGTGCCAGCAGCGAACAAGGGGGCAACTCACCCCTCCACTTT
v_gene: TRBV10-3; d_gene: -; abundance: -; j_gene: TRBJ2-7; CDR3aa: CAISAQGGAGTYEQYF; CDR3nt: TGTGCCATCAGTGCTCAGGGGGGCGCGGGTACCTACGAGCAGTACTTC
v_gene: TRBV19; d_gene: TRBD2; abundance: -; j_gene: TRBJ2-1; CDR3aa: CASSIWSGRAYYNEQFF; CDR3nt: TGTGCCAGTAGTATATGGAGCGGGAGGGCTTACTACAATGAGCAGTTCTTC
v_gene: TRBV6-4; d_gene: -; abundance: -; j_gene: TRBJ2-2; CDR3aa: CASRPGTSDTGELFF; CDR3nt: TGTGCCAGCAGACCCGGGACAAGTGACACCGGGGAGCTGTTTTTT
v_gene: TRBV7-2; d_gene: TRBD1; abundance: once; j_gene: TRBJ1-2; CDR3aa: CASSPAHGQGLDYGYTF; CDR3nt: TGTGCCAGCAGCCCAGCCCATGGACAGGGCTTGGACTATGGCTACACCTTC
v_gene: TRBV25-1; d_gene: -; abundance: once; j_gene: TRBJ2-7; CDR3aa: CASSLTQGIWSYEQYF; CDR3nt: TGTGCCAGCAGCTTAACACAGGGTATTTGGTCCTACGAGCAGTACTTC
v_gene: TRBV10-3; d_gene: -; abundance: few; j_gene: TRBJ2-6; CDR3aa: CASSVGSSGANVLTF; CDR3nt: TGTGCCAGCAGTGTCGGCAGCTCTGGGGCCAACGTCCTGACTTTC
v_gene: TRBV2; d_gene: -; abundance: -; j_gene: TRBJ2-1; CDR3aa: CASRAETGDNEQFF; CDR3nt: TGTGCCAGCAGGGCAGAGACCGGGGACAATGAGCAGTTCTTC
v_gene: TRBV7-2; d_gene: TRBD2; abundance: -; j_gene: TRBJ2-3; CDR3aa: CASSQRAGGRDTQYF; CDR3nt: TGTGCCAGCAGCCAAAGGGCGGGGGGGAGAGATACGCAGTATTTT
v_gene: TRBV7-8; d_gene: -; abundance: few; j_gene: TRBJ1-2; CDR3aa: CASSLAGDPKGGYTF; CDR3nt: TGTGCCAGCAGCTTAGCAGGGGACCCGAAGGGCGGCTACACCTTC
v_gene: TRBV29-1; d_gene: -; abundance: -; j_gene: TRBJ2-1; CDR3aa: CSVEVWDGSYNEQFF; CDR3nt: TGCAGCGTTGAGGTCTGGGACGGATCCTACAATGAGCAGTTCTTC
v_gene: TRBV7-9; d_gene: TRBD2; abundance: -; j_gene: TRBJ2-7; CDR3aa: CASSLPLAGGSYEQYF; CDR3nt: TGTGCCAGCAGCTTACCACTAGCGGGAGGCTCCTACGAGCAGTACTTC
v_gene: TRBV24-1; d_gene: TRBD1; abundance: -; j_gene: TRBJ2-1; CDR3aa: CATSTTTGTGGGRYNEQFF; CDR3nt: TGTGCCACCAGTACCACTACCGGGACAGGGGGCGGACGGTACAATGAGCAGTTCTTC
v_gene: TRBV19; d_gene: TRBD1; abundance: -; j_gene: TRBJ2-7; CDR3aa: CASKRQGDYEQYF; CDR3nt: TGTGCCAGCAAAAGACAGGGGGACTACGAGCAGTACTTC
v_gene: TRBV4-3; d_gene: -; abundance: -; j_gene: TRBJ2-2; CDR3aa: CASSQDQAGELFF; CDR3nt: TGCGCCAGCAGCCAAGATCAAGCGGGGGAGCTGTTTTTT
v_gene: TRBV10-3; d_gene: TRBD2; abundance: -; j_gene: TRBJ2-7; CDR3aa: CAISAPGRGAYEQYF; CDR3nt: TGTGCCATCAGTGCCCCAGGACGGGGGGCCTACGAGCAGTACTTC
v_gene: TRBV10-3; d_gene: TRBD1; abundance: few; j_gene: TRBJ2-7; CDR3aa: CAISAGTGYGEYF; CDR3nt: TGTGCCATCAGCGCCGGGACAGGTTACGGGGAGTACTTC
v_gene: TRBV6-5; d_gene: -; abundance: -; j_gene: TRBJ2-7; CDR3aa: CASMRTPRYEQYF; CDR3nt: TGTGCCAGCATGAGGACCCCCCGCTACGAGCAGTACTTC
v_gene: TRBV29-1; d_gene: -; abundance: -; j_gene: TRBJ2-3; CDR3aa: CSVDLAGLDTQYF; CDR3nt: TGCAGCGTTGATTTGGCAGGGTTAGATACGCAGTATTTT
v_gene: TRBV9; d_gene: TRBD2; abundance: -; j_gene: TRBJ2-1; CDR3aa: CASSFSGDSYNEQFF; CDR3nt: TGTGCCAGCAGCTTTAGCGGGGACTCCTACAATGAGCAGTTCTTC
v_gene: TRBV7-6; d_gene: -; abundance: few; j_gene: TRBJ2-1; CDR3aa: CASSLRTNDEQFF; CDR3nt: TGTGCCAGCAGCTTAAGGACGAATGATGAGCAGTTCTTC
v_gene: TRBV20-1; d_gene: -; abundance: -; j_gene: TRBJ2-3; CDR3aa: CSARRPAGDYNEQYF; CDR3nt: TGCAGTGCTAGGAGGCCAGCAGGGGACTACAATGAGCAGTATTTT
v_gene: TRBV20-1; d_gene: -; abundance: -; j_gene: TRBJ2-1; CDR3aa: CSARSGEGKGEQFF; CDR3nt: TGCAGTGCTAGATCAGGGGAGGGGAAGGGTGAGCAGTTCTTC
v_gene: TRBV5-6; d_gene: -; abundance: -; j_gene: TRBJ1-6; CDR3aa: CASSRTSNNSPLHF; CDR3nt: TGTGCCAGCAGCCGGACATCGAATAATTCACCCCTCCACTTT
v_gene: TRBV10-1; d_gene: TRBD1; abundance: -; j_gene: TRBJ1-1; CDR3aa: CASRETGGVDTEAFF; CDR3nt: TGCGCCAGCAGAGAAACAGGGGGCGTGGACACTGAAGCTTTCTTT
v_gene: TRBV2; d_gene: TRBD1; abundance: -; j_gene: TRBJ1-5; CDR3aa: CASSTGQGNQPQHF; CDR3nt: TGTGCCAGCAGTACTGGACAGGGCAATCAGCCCCAGCATTTT
v_gene: TRBV6-5; d_gene: -; abundance: -; j_gene: TRBJ2-7; CDR3aa: CASSYSSGPTPLEQYF; CDR3nt: TGTGCCAGCAGTTACTCGAGTGGACCCACCCCCCTCGAGCAGTACTTC
v_gene: TRBV20-1; d_gene: -; abundance: -; j_gene: TRBJ2-7; CDR3aa: CSTRASSYEQYF; CDR3nt: TGCAGTACGAGGGCTAGCTCCTACGAGCAGTACTTC
v_gene: TRBV7-2; d_gene: -; abundance: -; j_gene: TRBJ1-5; CDR3aa: CASSLGPGGQPQHF; CDR3nt: TGTGCCAGCAGCTTAGGCCCGGGCGGACAGCCCCAGCATTTT
v_gene: TRBV5-5; d_gene: -; abundance: -; j_gene: TRBJ2-2; CDR3aa: CASSLPTPANTGELFF; CDR3nt: TGCGCCAGCAGCTTGCCCACACCGGCGAACACCGGGGAGCTGTTTTTT
v_gene: TRBV7-2; d_gene: -; abundance: few; j_gene: TRBJ2-1; CDR3aa: CASSLSPRGINEQFF; CDR3nt: TGTGCCAGCAGCTTATCTCCGCGGGGCATCAATGAGCAGTTCTTC
v_gene: TRBV24-1; d_gene: TRBD1; abundance: many; j_gene: TRBJ2-2; CDR3aa: CATSDKRPGQGYAGELFF; CDR3nt: TGTGCCACCAGTGACAAAAGACCAGGACAGGGGTATGCCGGGGAGCTGTTTTTT
v_gene: TRBV14; d_gene: -; abundance: -; j_gene: TRBJ1-2; CDR3aa: CASSQGMGVSYGYTF; CDR3nt: TGTGCCAGCAGCCAAGGGATGGGGGTCAGCTATGGCTACACCTTC
v_gene: TRBV5-4; d_gene: -; abundance: -; j_gene: TRBJ2-3; CDR3aa: CASSLTGVGSDTQYF; CDR3nt: TGTGCCAGCAGCTTGACGGGGGTAGGGAGTGATACGCAGTATTTT
v_gene: TRBV5-1; d_gene: -; abundance: -; j_gene: TRBJ1-3; CDR3aa: CASSIRDASSGNTIYF; CDR3nt: TGCGCCAGCAGCATAAGGGACGCATCCTCTGGAAACACCATATATTTT
v_gene: TRBV7-9; d_gene: TRBD2; abundance: once; j_gene: TRBJ2-5; CDR3aa: CASSLPLAAGETQYF; CDR3nt: TGTGCCAGCAGCCTACCACTAGCGGCGGGGGAGACCCAGTACTTC
v_gene: TRBV24-1; d_gene: -; abundance: few; j_gene: TRBJ2-7; CDR3aa: CATSDPDNLKQYF; CDR3nt: TGTGCCACCAGTGACCCCGACAACCTGAAGCAGTACTTC
v_gene: TRBV7-9; d_gene: TRBD2; abundance: once; j_gene: TRBJ2-7; CDR3aa: CASSPLAGFYEQYF; CDR3nt: TGTGCCAGCAGCCCCTTAGCGGGATTCTACGAGCAGTACTTC
v_gene: TRBV15; d_gene: -; abundance: -; j_gene: TRBJ1-2; CDR3aa: CAASRDPGNYGYTF; CDR3nt: TGTGCCGCCAGCAGAGATCCCGGAAACTATGGCTACACCTTC
v_gene: TRBV29-1; d_gene: -; abundance: -; j_gene: TRBJ1-2; CDR3aa: CSVEEGGGGHGYTF; CDR3nt: TGCAGCGTTGAAGAGGGGGGCGGGGGTCATGGCTACACCTTC
v_gene: TRBV6-2/TRBV6-3; d_gene: -; abundance: -; j_gene: TRBJ2-3; CDR3aa: CASGRPTDTQYF; CDR3nt: TGTGCCAGCGGGCGGCCCACAGATACGCAGTATTTT
v_gene: TRBV7-2; d_gene: -; abundance: -; j_gene: TRBJ2-7; CDR3aa: CASSTDKYEQYF; CDR3nt: TGTGCCAGCAGCACAGACAAGTACGAGCAGTACTTC
v_gene: TRBV2; d_gene: TRBD2; abundance: -; j_gene: TRBJ2-7; CDR3aa: CASSGGTSSSNEQYF; CDR3nt: TGTGCCAGCAGTGGAGGGACTAGCTCGTCCAACGAGCAGTACTTC
v_gene: TRBV29-1; d_gene: -; abundance: -; j_gene: TRBJ1-1; CDR3aa: CSVRVNQAFF; CDR3nt: TGCAGCGTACGGGTCAATCAAGCTTTCTTT
v_gene: TRBV19; d_gene: -; abundance: -; j_gene: TRBJ2-5; CDR3aa: CASSTSKLMTQYF; CDR3nt: TGTGCCAGTAGTACCTCCAAATTGATGACCCAGTACTTC